This T cell receptor (beta chain) comes out of a study of blood T cell repertoires in COVID-19. Overall study: Specimens from acute and convalescent COVID-19 originated in the United States, Italy and Spain.

In the original analysis: Amplification of reference gene primers was used by the study to estimate nucleated cell counts. Generated by immunoSEQ multiplex PCR, the TCRdb table keeps only in-frame clones and is missing some. That table furnishes V, J and clone size, whereas the DNA furnished D and trimming. The sample has about 24,000 clones, around 86% seen once. This CDR3 comprises 15 residues. J lost 0 bases, V lost 10 bases, and 5 bases had no gene match. In germline, CDR1 is WNHNN, CDR2 SYGVQD (reference sequence). This clonotype originated in a man in his 70s with acute or convalescent COVID-19. Sequenced sample: peripheral blood. The chain couples TRBV10-1 to TRBJ2-2; TRBD2 agrees at 10 bases. The CDR3 DNA sequence: TGCGCCACTAAAGCGGGGGGGCCGAACACCGGGGAGCTGTTTTTT. It specifies CATKAGGPNTGELFF.